The TCR beta chain described here comes from a study of CD4 T cells in relation to SARS-CoV-2 and coronaviruses. Study-wide background: ViraFEST: roughly ten-day antigen culture of PBMCs, then TCR beta CDR3 sequencing.

From germline, CDR1 is MDHEN and CDR2 SYDVKM. The CDR3 has 12 amino acids. The V end lost 3 bases, the J end lost 3 bases, and 5 bases lay between the germline ends. This clone was observed a handful of times. Its specificity is unknown. Points from the study as a whole: Samples before the pandemic and after infection were not matched within any donor. Around 60% of donors had memory CD4+ clonotypes crossrecognizing SARS-CoV-2 and common cold coronavirus spike.

Measured with immunoSEQ multiplex PCR; TCRdb has only the in-frame clones, and not every one. The sample carries 30,000 to 40,000 clones, 60% to 80% recorded once. The chain uses TRBV28 and TRBJ1-2; D gene ambiguous. The receptor was isolated from an adult with COVID-19. Sequenced sample: memory CD4+ T cells from PBMCs, cultured in vitro. The CDR3 DNA is TGTGCCAGCAGTTTGCGGGACTATGGCTACACCTTC. This encodes CASSLRDYGYTF.